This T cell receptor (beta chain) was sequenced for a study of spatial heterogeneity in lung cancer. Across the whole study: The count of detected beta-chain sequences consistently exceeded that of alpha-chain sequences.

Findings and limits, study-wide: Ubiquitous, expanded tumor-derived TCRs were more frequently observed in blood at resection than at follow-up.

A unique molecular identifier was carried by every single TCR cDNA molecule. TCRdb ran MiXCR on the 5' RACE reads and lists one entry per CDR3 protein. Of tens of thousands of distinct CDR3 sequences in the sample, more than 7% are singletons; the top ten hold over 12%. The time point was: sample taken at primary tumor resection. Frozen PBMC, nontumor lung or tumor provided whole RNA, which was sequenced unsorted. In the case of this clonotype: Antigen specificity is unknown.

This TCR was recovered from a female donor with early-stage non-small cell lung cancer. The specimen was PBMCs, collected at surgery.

CDR3 sequence reads: CASSRPRDRTYEQYF. In DNA, the CDR3 is TGTGCCAGCAGCCGCCCCCGGGACAGAACCTACGAGCAGTACTTC. This sequence joins TRBV7-9 and TRBJ2-7, with 7 bases aligning to TRBD1. The CDR3 is 15 residues long. Germline V gene lookup returns CDR1 SEHNR and CDR2 FQNEAQ (reference sequence). The V gene end was trimmed by 5 bases and the J gene end by 2 bases; junction bases not matched to a gene: 9.